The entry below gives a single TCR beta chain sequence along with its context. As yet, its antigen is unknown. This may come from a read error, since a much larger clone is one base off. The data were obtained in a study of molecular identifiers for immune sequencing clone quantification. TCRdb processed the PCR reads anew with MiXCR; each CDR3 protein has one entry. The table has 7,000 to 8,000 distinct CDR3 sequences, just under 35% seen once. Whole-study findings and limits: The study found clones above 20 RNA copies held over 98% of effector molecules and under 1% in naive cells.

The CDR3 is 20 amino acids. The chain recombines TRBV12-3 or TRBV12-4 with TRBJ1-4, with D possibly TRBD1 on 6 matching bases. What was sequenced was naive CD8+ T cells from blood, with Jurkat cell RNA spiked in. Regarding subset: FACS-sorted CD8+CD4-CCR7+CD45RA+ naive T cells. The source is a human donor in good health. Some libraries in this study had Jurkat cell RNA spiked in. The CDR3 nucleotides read TGTGCCAGCAGTTTAGTGTTGAGGCAGGACAGCAAAGCAACTAATGGAAAACTGTTTTTT. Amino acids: CASSLVLRQDSKATNGKLFF.